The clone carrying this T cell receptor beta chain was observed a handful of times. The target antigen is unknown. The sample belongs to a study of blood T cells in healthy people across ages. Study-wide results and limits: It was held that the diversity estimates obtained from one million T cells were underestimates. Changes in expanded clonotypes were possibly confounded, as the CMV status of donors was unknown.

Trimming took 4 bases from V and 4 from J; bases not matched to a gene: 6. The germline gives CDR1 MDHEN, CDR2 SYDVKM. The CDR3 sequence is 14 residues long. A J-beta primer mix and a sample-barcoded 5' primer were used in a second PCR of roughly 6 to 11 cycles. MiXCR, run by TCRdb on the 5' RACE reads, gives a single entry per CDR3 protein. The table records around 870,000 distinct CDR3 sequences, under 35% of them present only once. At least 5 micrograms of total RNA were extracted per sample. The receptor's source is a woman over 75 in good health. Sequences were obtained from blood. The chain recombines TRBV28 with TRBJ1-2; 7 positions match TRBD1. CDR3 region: CASSSYGTAYGYTF. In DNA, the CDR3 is TGTGCCAGCAGTTCTTACGGGACAGCCTATGGCTACACCTTC.